A single T cell receptor beta chain is shown here with its context. It lacks a known antigen. Base quality data are lacking; no much larger clone is found one base away. Including the terminal cysteine and phenylalanine, the CDR3 comprises 15 residues. Solely the CDR3 DNA is kept, with 45 bases framed from the first base. From a lookup of the germline V gene (reference sequence), CDR1 and CDR2 are DFQATT and SNEGSKA. Germline trimming: 6 bases from V, 0 bases from J; junction bases outside gene matches: 7. This sample was included in a study of patients and donors after allogeneic stem cell transplantation (dated by TCRdb to the early 2020s). The library was prepared using RT-PCR. Sequencing was performed on a NextSeq 550. The public reads were quality trimmed at Q25 with fastp and then assembled into clones with MiXCR by TCRdb, keeping productive beta chains. Every entry covers one CDR3 protein and lists the most common genes and DNA from its rows. The sample includes a few hundred thousand distinct CDR3 sequences, with 35% to 45% observed a single time. The ten biggest clones cover 9.5% to 13% of the sample.

The sequence was obtained from a human donor who was either an allogeneic HSCT recipient or a stem cell or donor lymphocyte infusion donor (not recorded which). It is not recorded whose cells these are; they may come from a transplant donor. The sample consisted of blood, either unsorted or a sorted T cell fraction (not recorded which). The chain links TRBV20-1 with TRBJ2-1, with 8 bases matching TRBD2. The CDR3 reads CSAITSGSSYNEQFF. The DNA sequence follows: TGCAGTGCGATCACTAGCGGAAGCTCCTACAATGAGCAGTTCTTC.